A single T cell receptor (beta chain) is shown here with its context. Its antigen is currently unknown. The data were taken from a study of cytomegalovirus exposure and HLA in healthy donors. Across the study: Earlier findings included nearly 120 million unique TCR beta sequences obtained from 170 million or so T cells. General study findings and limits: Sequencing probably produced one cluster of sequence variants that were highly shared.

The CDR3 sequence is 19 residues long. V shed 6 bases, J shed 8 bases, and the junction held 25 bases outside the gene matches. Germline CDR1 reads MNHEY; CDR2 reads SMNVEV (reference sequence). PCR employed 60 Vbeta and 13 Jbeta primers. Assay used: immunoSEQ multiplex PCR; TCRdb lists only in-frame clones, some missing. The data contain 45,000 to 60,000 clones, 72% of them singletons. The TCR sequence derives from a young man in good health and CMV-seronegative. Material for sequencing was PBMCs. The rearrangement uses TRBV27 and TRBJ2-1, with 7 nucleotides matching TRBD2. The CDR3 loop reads CASSSPIHFPGLRWHEQFF. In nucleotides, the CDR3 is TGTGCCAGCAGCTCGCCCATACACTTTCCGGGACTACGCTGGCATGAGCAGTTCTTC.